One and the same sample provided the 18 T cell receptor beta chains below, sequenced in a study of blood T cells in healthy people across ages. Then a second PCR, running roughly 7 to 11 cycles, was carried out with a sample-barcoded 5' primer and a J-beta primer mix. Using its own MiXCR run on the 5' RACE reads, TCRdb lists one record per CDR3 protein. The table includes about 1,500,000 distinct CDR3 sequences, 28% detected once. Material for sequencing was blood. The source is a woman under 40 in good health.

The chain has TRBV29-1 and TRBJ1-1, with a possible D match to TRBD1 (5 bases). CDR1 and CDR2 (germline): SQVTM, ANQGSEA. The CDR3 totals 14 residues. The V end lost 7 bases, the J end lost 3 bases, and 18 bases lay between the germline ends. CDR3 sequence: CSAAEGRGYTEAFF. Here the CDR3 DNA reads TGCAGCGCTGCGGAGGGAAGGGGTTACACTGAAGCTTTCTTT.

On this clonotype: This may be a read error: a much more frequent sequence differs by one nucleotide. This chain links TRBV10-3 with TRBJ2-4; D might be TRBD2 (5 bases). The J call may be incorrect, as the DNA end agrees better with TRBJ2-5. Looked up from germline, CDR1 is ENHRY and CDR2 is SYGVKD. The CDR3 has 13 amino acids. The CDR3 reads CAIGEGEWETQYF. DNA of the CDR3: TGTGCCATCGGAGAGGGAGAATGGGAGACCCAGTACTTC.

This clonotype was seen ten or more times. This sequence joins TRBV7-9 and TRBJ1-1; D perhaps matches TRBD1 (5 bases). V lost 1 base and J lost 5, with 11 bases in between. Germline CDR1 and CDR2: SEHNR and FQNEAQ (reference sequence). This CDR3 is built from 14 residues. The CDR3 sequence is CASSLVGTGTEAFF. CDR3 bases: TGTGCCAGCAGCTTAGTAGGGACTGGGACTGAAGCTTTCTTT.

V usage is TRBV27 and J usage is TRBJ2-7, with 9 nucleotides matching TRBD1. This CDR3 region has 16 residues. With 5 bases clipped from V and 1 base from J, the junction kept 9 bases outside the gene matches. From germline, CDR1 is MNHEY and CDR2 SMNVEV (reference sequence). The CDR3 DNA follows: TGTGCCAGCAGTCCCAATGCACAGGGGGCTTCCTACGAGCAGTACTTC. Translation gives CASSPNAQGASYEQYF.

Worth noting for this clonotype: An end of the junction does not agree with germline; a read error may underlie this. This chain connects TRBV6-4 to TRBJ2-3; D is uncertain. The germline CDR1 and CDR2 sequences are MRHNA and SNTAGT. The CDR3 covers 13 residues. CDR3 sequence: CANSDGDTDTQYF. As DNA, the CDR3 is TGTGCCAACAGTGACGGTGACACAGATACGCAGTATTTT.

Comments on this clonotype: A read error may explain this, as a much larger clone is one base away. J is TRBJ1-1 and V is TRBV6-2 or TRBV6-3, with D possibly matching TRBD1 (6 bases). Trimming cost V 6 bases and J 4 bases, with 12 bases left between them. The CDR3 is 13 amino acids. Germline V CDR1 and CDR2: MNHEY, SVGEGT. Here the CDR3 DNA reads TGTGCCAGCAGGTATGGACAGCCCACTGAAGCTTTCTTT. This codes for CASRYGQPTEAFF.

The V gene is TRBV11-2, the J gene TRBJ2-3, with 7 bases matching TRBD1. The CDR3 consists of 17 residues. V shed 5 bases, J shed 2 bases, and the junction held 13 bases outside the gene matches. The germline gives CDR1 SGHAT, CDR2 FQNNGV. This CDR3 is CASSPNQPGQFTDTQYF. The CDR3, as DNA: TGTGCCAGCAGCCCCAACCAACCGGGACAGTTCACAGATACGCAGTATTTT.

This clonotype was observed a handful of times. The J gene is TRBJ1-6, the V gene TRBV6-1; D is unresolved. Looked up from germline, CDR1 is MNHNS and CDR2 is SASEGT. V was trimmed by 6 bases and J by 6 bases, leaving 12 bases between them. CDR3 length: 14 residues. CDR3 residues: CASSSDGINSPLHF. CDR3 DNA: TGTGCCAGCAGCTCAGACGGAATTAATTCACCCCTCCACTTT.

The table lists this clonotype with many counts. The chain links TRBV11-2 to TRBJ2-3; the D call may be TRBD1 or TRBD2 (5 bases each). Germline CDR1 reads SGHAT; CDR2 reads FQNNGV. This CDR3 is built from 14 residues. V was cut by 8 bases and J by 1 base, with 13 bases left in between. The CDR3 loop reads CASAAQGGTDTQYF. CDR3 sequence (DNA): TGTGCCAGCGCCGCGCAGGGAGGCACAGATACGCAGTATTTT.

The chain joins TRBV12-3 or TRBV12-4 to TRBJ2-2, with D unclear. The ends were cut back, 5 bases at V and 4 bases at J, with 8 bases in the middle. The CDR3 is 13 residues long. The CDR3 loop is CASSPDGTGELFF. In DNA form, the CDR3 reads TGTGCCAGCAGTCCTGACGGCACCGGGGAGCTGTTTTTT.

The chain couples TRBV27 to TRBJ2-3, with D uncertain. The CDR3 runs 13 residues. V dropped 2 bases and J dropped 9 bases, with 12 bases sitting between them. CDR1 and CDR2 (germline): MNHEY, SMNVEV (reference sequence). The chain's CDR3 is CASSLTTVTTQYF. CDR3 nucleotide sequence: TGTGCCAGCAGTTTAACCACGGTGACCACGCAGTATTTT.

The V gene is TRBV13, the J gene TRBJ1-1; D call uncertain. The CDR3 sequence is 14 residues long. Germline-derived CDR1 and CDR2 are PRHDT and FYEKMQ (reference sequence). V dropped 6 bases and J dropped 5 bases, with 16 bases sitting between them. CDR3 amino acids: CASSFTHGRTEAFF. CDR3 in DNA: TGTGCCAGCAGTTTTACCCACGGTAGGACTGAAGCTTTCTTT.

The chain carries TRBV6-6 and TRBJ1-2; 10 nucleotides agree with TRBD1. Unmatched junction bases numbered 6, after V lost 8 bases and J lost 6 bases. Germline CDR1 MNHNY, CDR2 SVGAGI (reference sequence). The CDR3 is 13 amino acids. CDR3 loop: CASSGQGGHGYTF. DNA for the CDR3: TGTGCCAGCTCCGGACAGGGGGGACATGGCTACACCTTC.

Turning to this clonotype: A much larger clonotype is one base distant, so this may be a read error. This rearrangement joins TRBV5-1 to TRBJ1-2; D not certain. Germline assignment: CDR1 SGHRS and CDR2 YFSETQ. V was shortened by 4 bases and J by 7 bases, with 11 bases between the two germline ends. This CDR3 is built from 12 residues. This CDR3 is CASSIPGFGYTF. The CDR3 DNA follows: TGCGCCAGCAGCATTCCAGGCTTTGGCTACACCTTC.

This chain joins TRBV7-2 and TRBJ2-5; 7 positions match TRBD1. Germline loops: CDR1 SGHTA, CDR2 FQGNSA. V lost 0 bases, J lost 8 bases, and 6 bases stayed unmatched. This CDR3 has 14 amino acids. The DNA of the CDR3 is TGTGCCAGCAGCTTAGCGACAGGGCAGGATACCCAGTACTTC. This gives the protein CASSLATGQDTQYF.

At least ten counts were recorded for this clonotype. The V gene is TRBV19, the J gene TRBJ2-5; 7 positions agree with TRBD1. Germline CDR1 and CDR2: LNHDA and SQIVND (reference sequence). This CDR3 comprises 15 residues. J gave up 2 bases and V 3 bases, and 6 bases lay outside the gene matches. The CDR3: CASSIGQVQQETQYF. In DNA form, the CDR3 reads TGTGCCAGTAGTATTGGACAGGTACAGCAAGAGACCCAGTACTTC.

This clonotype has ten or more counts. This chain's CDR3 is CASGAGYEQYF. CDR3 sequence (DNA): TGTGCCAGCGGGGCAGGCTACGAGCAGTACTTC. V gene TRBV12-3 or TRBV12-4 combines with J gene TRBJ2-7; D is perhaps TRBD1 (5 bases). Trimming removed 8 bases from V and 3 bases from J, with 8 bases in between. The CDR3 covers 11 residues.

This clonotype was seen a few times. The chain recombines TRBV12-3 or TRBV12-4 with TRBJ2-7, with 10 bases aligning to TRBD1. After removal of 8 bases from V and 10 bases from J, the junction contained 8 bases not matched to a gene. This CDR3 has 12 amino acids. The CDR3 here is CASGGDRGNQYF. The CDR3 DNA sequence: TGTGCCAGCGGAGGGGACAGGGGAAATCAGTACTTC.